The 16 T cell receptor beta chains listed next were all sequenced from one sample in a study of response to subunit inactivated influenza vaccine. TCRdb ran MiXCR on the RT-PCR reads and lists one entry per CDR3 protein. This sample has 500,000 or so distinct CDR3 sequences, with 15% to 20% found just once. Source: CD4+ T cells sorted from PBMCs, taken roughly 24 months after vaccination. The receptors derive from a man in his fifties or sixties who received an inactivated influenza vaccine.

Comment on this clonotype: Sequence at one end of the junction differs from germline and may be a read error. The chain uses TRBV14 and TRBJ2-2; 10 bases are shared with TRBD1. The CDR3 is 16 residues long. Germline lookup yields CDR1 SGHDN and CDR2 FVKESK. The CDR3 coding sequence is TGTGCCAGCGGCCAGCGACAGGGGGCAGGCACCGGGGAGCTGTTTTTT. This gives the protein CASGQRQGAGTGELFF.

The CDR3 DNA reads as TGCGCCAGCAGCCAAGATGCGGGGGAAGTAGAGACCCAGTACTTC. This encodes CASSQDAGEVETQYF. The chain links TRBV4-3 to TRBJ2-5, with 7 bases matching TRBD2. The CDR3 extends over 15 amino acids. Germline CDR1 LGHNA, CDR2 YSLEER. The trim removed 0 bases at V and 4 bases at J, leaving 5 bases unmatched.

The chain is built from TRBV20-1 and TRBJ1-2; TRBD1 aligns across 9 bases. With 5 bases clipped from V and 1 base from J, the junction kept 5 bases outside the gene matches. CDR3 length: 14 amino acids. Per germline, CDR1 DFQATT and CDR2 SNEGSKA (reference sequence). CDR3 loop: CSAQGQGINYGYTF. CDR3 bases: TGCAGTGCTCAAGGACAGGGGATTAACTATGGCTACACCTTC.

The chain combines TRBV11-2 with TRBJ2-3; 10 bases are shared with TRBD2. The CDR3 spans 16 residues. The germline V gene encodes CDR1 SGHAT and CDR2 FQNNGV. With 2 bases clipped from V and 8 bases from J, the junction kept 10 bases outside the gene matches. CDR3 sequence (DNA): TGTGCCAGCAGCTTACAGCTAGCGGGAGCCCGGGGTACGCAGTATTTT. Amino acids: CASSLQLAGARGTQYF.

Written as DNA, the CDR3 is TGCAGTTTCGGGGAAGAGACCCAGTACTTC. This translates into CSFGEETQYF. This chain connects TRBV20-1 to TRBJ2-5; the D gene is possibly TRBD2 (5 bases). Germline V gene lookup returns CDR1 DFQATT and CDR2 SNEGSKA (reference sequence). Trimming shortened V by 8 bases and J by 3 bases, and 7 bases separated the two germline ends. The CDR3 spans 10 residues.

This clonotype came up once. V is TRBV20-1 and J is TRBJ2-6, with 7 bases that match TRBD1. Germline CDR1 and CDR2: DFQATT and SNEGSKA (reference sequence). V was pared by 4 bases and J by 1 base, with 1 base of the junction left unmatched. The CDR3 totals 14 residues. The CDR3 coding sequence is TGCAGTGCTATACAGGGGTCTGGGGCCAACGTCCTGACTTTC. Protein: CSAIQGSGANVLTF.

V gene TRBV11-2 combines with J gene TRBJ1-1; no clear D. CDR3 length: 14 residues. V lost 5 bases, J lost 2 bases, and 12 bases lay in between. CDR1 is SGHAT, CDR2 FQNNGV, per germline. The DNA of the CDR3 is TGTGCCAGCAGCCGAAAAGGAGGAAACACTGAAGCTTTCTTT. Encoded protein: CASSRKGGNTEAFF.

This clonotype has more than one count but fewer than ten. The chain couples TRBV6-2 or TRBV6-3 to TRBJ2-1; D not certain. Trimming removed 5 bases from V and 4 bases from J, with 30 bases in between. CDR3 size: 20 residues. Germline CDR1 reads MNHEY; CDR2 reads SVGEGT. In DNA form, the CDR3 reads TGTGCCAGCAGTCTACGCCGTCGTATGGTGGTCGGCAGAATTTACAATGAGCAGTTCTTC. This codes for CASSLRRRMVVGRIYNEQFF.

This clonotype was counted ten times or more. J is TRBJ2-1 and V is TRBV29-1; 7 positions match TRBD2. Germline CDR1 SQVTM, CDR2 ANQGSEA. V lost 3 bases to trimming and J lost 4 bases; unmatched junction nucleotides: 3. This CDR3 has 13 residues. Written as DNA, the CDR3 is TGCAGCGTTGATATAGCGGGTTACAATGAGCAGTTCTTC. This sequence encodes CSVDIAGYNEQFF.

This clonotype has ten or more counts. V usage is TRBV5-1 and J usage is TRBJ2-3, with D possibly called TRBD1 or TRBD2 (5 bases each). This CDR3 is built from 14 residues. The germline gives CDR1 SGHRS, CDR2 YFSETQ. V lost 5 bases and J lost 0, with 10 bases in between. CDR3 in amino acids: CASSGGPSTDTQYF. CDR3 nucleotides: TGCGCCAGCAGTGGGGGACCGAGCACAGATACGCAGTATTTT.

The rearrangement joins TRBV5-1 to TRBJ1-2; D ambiguous. V lost 0 bases, J lost 3 bases, and 9 bases lay in between. The CDR3 is 14 residues long. Germline-derived CDR1 and CDR2 are SGHRS and YFSETQ. The CDR3 here is CASSLESQYYGYTF. As DNA, the CDR3 is TGCGCCAGCAGCTTGGAGTCACAGTACTATGGCTACACCTTC.

This clonotype was counted only a few times. The chain uses TRBV24-1 and TRBJ2-4, with 7 bases fitting TRBD1. CDR1 and CDR2 (germline): KGHDR, SFDVKD. CDR3 size: 18 residues. The junction had 9 bases not matched to a gene; V was cut back by 0 bases and J by 2 bases. CDR3 in amino acids: CATSDLLGTAYSKNIQYF. Here the CDR3 DNA reads TGTGCCACCAGTGATTTGTTGGGGACAGCTTATTCCAAAAACATTCAGTACTTC.

This rearrangement joins TRBV18 to TRBJ1-3, with D tentatively TRBD1 (6 bases). CDR3 length equals 15 residues. V lost 3 bases and J 4 bases, leaving 13 bases between the germline ends. In germline, CDR1 is KGHSH, CDR2 LQKENI. This CDR3 reads CASSPATGSGNTIYF. CDR3 nucleotides: TGTGCCAGCTCACCGGCGACAGGTTCAGGAAACACCATATATTTT.

Here the CDR3 reads CSVKRDVGFPEQYF. CDR3 in DNA: TGCAGCGTCAAGCGGGACGTAGGGTTTCCGGAGCAGTACTTC. The chain carries TRBV29-1 and TRBJ2-7; 7 bases line up with TRBD2. After removal of 6 bases from V and 7 bases from J, the junction contained 15 bases not matched to a gene. CDR3 length: 14 amino acids. Germline V gives CDR1 SQVTM, CDR2 ANQGSEA.

This clonotype was counted ten times or more. The rearrangement uses TRBV28 and TRBJ1-6; D remains ambiguous. Looked up from germline, CDR1 is MDHEN and CDR2 is SYDVKM. The V end lost 7 bases, the J end lost 0 bases, and 4 bases lay between the germline ends. CDR3 length equals 13 residues. Written as DNA, the CDR3 is TGTGCCAGCACCCACTCCTATAATTCACCCCTCCACTTT. Translation gives CASTHSYNSPLHF.

A few counts support this clonotype. Sequence at one end of the junction differs from germline and may be a read error. J is TRBJ1-2 and V is TRBV28, with unresolved D. This CDR3 is built from 11 residues. The V gene's germline CDR1 is MDHEN and CDR2 SYDVKM. CDR3 residues: CASSLNSGYTF. DNA of the CDR3: TGTGCCAGCAGCCTCAACTCTGGCTACACCTTC.